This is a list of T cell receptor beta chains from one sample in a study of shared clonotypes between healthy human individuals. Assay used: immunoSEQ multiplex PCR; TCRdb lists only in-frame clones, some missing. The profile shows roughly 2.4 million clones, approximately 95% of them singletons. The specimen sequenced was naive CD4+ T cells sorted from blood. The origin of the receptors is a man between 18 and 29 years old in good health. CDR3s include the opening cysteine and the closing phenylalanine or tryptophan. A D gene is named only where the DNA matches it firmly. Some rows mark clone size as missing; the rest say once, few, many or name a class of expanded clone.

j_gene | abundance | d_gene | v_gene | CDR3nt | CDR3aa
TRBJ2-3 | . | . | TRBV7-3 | TGTGCCAGCAGCTTATCGGGGGATACGCAGTATTTT | CASSLSGDTQYF
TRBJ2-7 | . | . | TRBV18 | TGTGCCAGCTCACCGGGCTCGATTAGAGAGCAGTACTTC | CASSPGSIREQYF
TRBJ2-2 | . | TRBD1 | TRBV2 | TGTGCCAGCAGTGATCAGGGGGTAGGCACCGGGGAGCTGTTTTTT | CASSDQGVGTGELFF
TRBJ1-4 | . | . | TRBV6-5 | TGTGCCAGCAGTTACTCGGGGGGGCAGGGTGAAAAACTGTTTTTT | CASSYSGGQGEKLFF
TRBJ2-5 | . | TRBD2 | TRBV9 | TGTGCCAGCAGCGTAACTAGCGGGGTCCAAGAGACCCAGTACTTC | CASSVTSGVQETQYF
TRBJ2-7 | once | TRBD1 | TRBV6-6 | TGTGCCAGCAGTAAGGGACAGGTAAATCTGGGAGAGCAGTACTTC | CASSKGQVNLGEQYF
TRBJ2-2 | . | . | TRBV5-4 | TGTGCCAGCAGCCCGATTGATTCCGACACCGGGGAGCTGTTTTTT | CASSPIDSDTGELFF
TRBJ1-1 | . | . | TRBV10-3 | TGTGCCATCAGTGAGGGTGACGGACTCCACACTGAAGCTTTCTTT | CAISEGDGLHTEAFF
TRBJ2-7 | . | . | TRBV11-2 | TGTGCCAGCAGCTTAGGCGGAGTGTACGAGCAGTACTTC | CASSLGGVYEQYF
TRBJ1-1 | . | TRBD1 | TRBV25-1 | TGTGCCAGCAGTGCCGGGACAGGGAAGGGGAACACTGAAGCTTTCTTT | CASSAGTGKGNTEAFF